This T cell receptor (beta chain) stems from a study of lymphopenia after photon versus proton radiotherapy. TCRdb's copy holds only in-frame clones and misses some; the assay was immunoSEQ multiplex PCR. The sample has 70,000 to 95,000 clones, around 83% seen once; the top ten hold over 1.3%. The CDR3 spans 15 residues. Germline lookup yields CDR1 SGHRS and CDR2 YFSETQ. The V gene lost 4 bases and the J gene lost 3 bases, with 15 bases spanning the gap. This sequence was found in a man aged 55 to 70 with pancreatic cancer. The chain is built from TRBV5-1 and TRBJ2-3, with D perhaps matching TRBD1 (5 bases). The sequencing used peripheral blood, collected from a patient treated with proton-based radiotherapy. The CDR3 sequence: CASSPSGPGTDTQYF. CDR3 nucleotide sequence: TGCGCCAGCAGCCCCTCAGGGCCGGGTACAGATACGCAGTATTTT.